This T cell receptor (beta chain) emerged from a study of blood T cell repertoires in COVID-19. The overall study: Acute and convalescent COVID-19 samples came from the United States, Italy and Spain. From T cells, B-cell-depleted T cells, or PBMCs came the material, which was cDNA or gDNA.

Authors' data handling: It was from reference gene primer amplification that nucleated cell counts were estimated. The table came from immunoSEQ multiplex PCR; TCRdb's copy has only in-frame clones and leaves some out. That table gives V, J and clone size, and the DNA gave D and trimming. The sample has 300,000 to 400,000 clones; more than 70% are singletons. This CDR3 is 16 amino acids long. CDR1 is MNHEY and CDR2 is SVGEGT in the germline V gene. Trimming shortened V by 0 bases and J by 3 bases, and 9 bases separated the two germline ends. Symptom resolution, clearance, or two negative PCRs marked donors in Cohort 3 as recovered.

This chain links TRBV6-2 or TRBV6-3 with TRBJ2-6; D gene ambiguous. The TCR was taken from a woman aged 18-30 years who had recovered from COVID-19. Sequenced material: PBMCs or T cells enriched from blood (not recorded which). The CDR3 region is CASSYSAGNGANVLTF. CDR3 DNA sequence: TGTGCCAGCAGTTACTCCGCAGGAAATGGGGCCAACGTCCTGACTTTC.